Below are 28 T cell receptor beta chains sequenced from a single sample in a study of blood T cell repertoires in COVID-19. Profiled with immunoSEQ multiplex PCR; TCRdb holds only in-frame clones, not every one. Among tens of thousands of clones listed, approximately 81% were seen once. The specimen sequenced was peripheral blood. Receptors originate from an elderly man with acute or convalescent COVID-19.

The chain links TRBV5-6 to TRBJ2-1; 9 nucleotides agree with TRBD2. Germline values: CDR1 SGHDT, CDR2 YYEEEE. This CDR3 has 16 residues. The trim removed 2 bases at V and 6 bases at J, leaving 9 bases unmatched. In DNA, the CDR3 is TGTGCCAGCAGCTTATTTTTTATAGCGGGAGTCAATGAGCAGTTCTTC. Protein sequence: CASSLFFIAGVNEQFF.

The genes are TRBV10-3 and TRBJ2-3; 7 bases match TRBD2. This CDR3 contains 15 residues. CDR1 and CDR2 from the germline V gene are ENHRY and SYGVKD. Losses at the gene ends were 3 bases for V and 5 bases for J; bases not matched to a gene: 8. The CDR3 is CAISDSRERLDTQYF. The CDR3 DNA sequence: TGTGCCATCAGTGACTCGCGGGAGAGGTTAGATACGCAGTATTTT.

The chain couples TRBV9 to TRBJ2-3, with 7 bases aligning to TRBD2. With 0 bases clipped from V and 2 bases from J, the junction kept 3 bases outside the gene matches. The CDR3 consists of 15 residues. CDR1 and CDR2 from the germline V gene are SGDLS and YYNGEE. The CDR3 coding sequence is TGTGCCAGCAGCGTAGGGGGGAGGGTCACAGATACGCAGTATTTT. Its translation: CASSVGGRVTDTQYF. Using reference TRBV9 and TRBJ2-3 for the parts outside the CDR3, the full variable domain is DSGVTQTPKHLITATGQRVTLRCSPRSGDLSVYWYQQSLDQGLQFLIQYYNGEERAKGNILERFSAQQFPDLHSELNLSSLELGDSALYFCASSVGGRVTDTQYFGPGTRLTVL.

The chain joins TRBV6-1 to TRBJ1-1; TRBD1 might be the D (5 bases). CDR3 length equals 15 residues. Germline V gives CDR1 MNHNS, CDR2 SASEGT. V lost 2 bases to trimming and J lost 0 bases, with 10 bases between them. The chain's CDR3 is CASSESYRMNTEAFF. The CDR3 DNA reads TGTGCCAGCAGTGAAAGCTACAGGATGAACACTGAAGCTTTCTTT.

V usage is TRBV20-1 and J usage is TRBJ1-1; D is uncertain. V was clipped by 6 bases and J by 1 base, with 6 bases between them. The CDR3 is 11 amino acids. Germline V gives CDR1 DFQATT, CDR2 SNEGSKA (reference sequence). CDR3 DNA sequence: TGCAGTGCCCCCAGGAACACTGAAGCTTTCTTT. The encoded protein is CSAPRNTEAFF.

The chain has TRBV6-2 or TRBV6-3 and TRBJ1-6; tentatively, D is TRBD1 (5 bases). Trimming took off 5 bases at V and 7 bases at J, with 6 bases between the two ends. The CDR3 loop spans 12 amino acids. Germline CDR1 and CDR2: MNHEY and SVGEGT. The CDR3 region has the DNA TGTGCCAGCAGTCGACAGAATTCACCCCTCCACTTT. Translation: CASSRQNSPLHF.

The CDR3 DNA reads TGCAGCGTTAAGGCGGGAGGGGCAGATACGCAGTATTTT. The encoded protein is CSVKAGGADTQYF. The chain combines TRBV29-1 with TRBJ2-3; 9 bases align to TRBD2. V shed 5 bases, J shed 4 bases, and the junction held 4 bases outside the gene matches. CDR1 and CDR2 from the germline V gene are SQVTM and ANQGSEA. The CDR3 sequence is 13 residues long.

This clone appeared once. The J gene is TRBJ2-3, the V gene TRBV9, with 12 nucleotides matching TRBD2. The germline V gene has CDR1 SGDLS and CDR2 YYNGEE. V trimming: 2 bases; J trimming: 2 bases; junction bases outside the gene matches: 3. The CDR3 is 16 amino acids. CDR3 in DNA: TGTGCCAGCAGCGTGCTAGCGGGAGGGTTCACAGATACGCAGTATTTT. Translation gives CASSVLAGGFTDTQYF.

V usage is TRBV29-1 and J usage is TRBJ2-2, with D uncertain. V was cut by 5 bases and J by 6 bases, with 7 bases left in between. CDR1 SQVTM and CDR2 ANQGSEA come from the germline V gene. The CDR3 runs 11 residues. The CDR3 loop is CSVSSPGELFF. For the CDR3, the DNA is TGCAGCGTTTCTTCCCCCGGGGAGCTGTTTTTT.

This clone was counted a single time. The chain recombines TRBV3-1 (or the pseudogene TRBV3-2) with TRBJ2-2, with 7 bases aligning to TRBD2. V was pared by 7 bases and J by 1 base, with 9 bases of the junction left unmatched. The CDR3 is made up of 16 amino acids. CDR1 is LGHDT and CDR2 is YNNKEL in the germline V gene (reference sequence). The CDR3, as DNA: TGTGCCAGCACGCCCTTGTGGGAGGGGAACACCGGGGAGCTGTTTTTT. It codes for CASTPLWEGNTGELFF.

The J gene is TRBJ2-5, the V gene TRBV19; a possible D gene is TRBD2 (5 bases). Germline lookup yields CDR1 LNHDA and CDR2 SQIVND (reference sequence). V was pared by 3 bases and J by 5 bases, with 16 bases between. CDR3 size: 15 residues. The CDR3 region is CASSMGGQVRETQYF. The CDR3 DNA reads as TGTGCCAGTAGTATGGGCGGGCAGGTCCGGGAGACCCAGTACTTC.

The rearrangement uses TRBV18 and TRBJ1-2, with 7 bases matching TRBD1. Trimming removed 4 bases from V and 2 bases from J; junction bases left unmatched: 4. The CDR3 covers 14 residues. Germline lookup yields CDR1 KGHSH and CDR2 LQKENI. The CDR3, as DNA: TGTGCCAGCTCACTAGACAGGGACAACTATGGCTACACCTTC. It translates to CASSLDRDNYGYTF.

The V call is TRBV4-2, the J call TRBJ1-5; TRBD1 might be the D (6 bases). Per the germline V gene, CDR1 is LGHNA and CDR2 is YNFKEQ. Trimming removed 2 bases from V and 5 bases from J, with 22 bases in between. The CDR3 is made up of 18 amino acids. The CDR3 DNA reads TGTGCCAGCAGCCAAACCCGGGGAGGGGGATTGGCGGATCAGCCCCAGCATTTT. Its protein product is CASSQTRGGGLADQPQHF.

The chain links TRBV20-1 to TRBJ2-3, with D perhaps matching TRBD1 (5 bases). CDR1 DFQATT and CDR2 SNEGSKA come from the germline V gene (reference sequence). Between the trimmed V and J ends, which lost 4 bases and 8 bases, there was a span of 7 bases. The CDR3 extends over 10 amino acids. The CDR3 protein is CSANQGTQYF. The CDR3 nucleotides read TGCAGTGCTAACCAGGGTACGCAGTATTTT.

This clone was seen a handful of times. DNA of the CDR3: TGTGCCAGCAGCCAAGGCAGGGCTGGTGGCTACACCTTC. As protein: CASSQGRAGGYTF. V is TRBV3-1 (or the pseudogene TRBV3-2) and J is TRBJ1-2, with a weak D call TRBD1 (5 bases). The V gene's germline CDR1 is LGHDT and CDR2 YNNKEL (reference sequence). This CDR3 region has 13 residues. The V end lost 1 base, the J end lost 7 bases, and 10 bases lay between the germline ends.

The sample holds a few counts of this clone. The chain couples TRBV12-3 or TRBV12-4 to TRBJ2-3; D gene ambiguous. CDR3 length equals 12 residues. V shed 5 bases and J shed 10 bases, with 13 bases lying between them. The CDR3 is CASSLKNLAQYF. In DNA form, the CDR3 reads TGTGCCAGCAGTCTAAAGAATTTAGCGCAGTATTTT.

V gene TRBV9 combines with J gene TRBJ2-1; 9 positions agree with TRBD2. CDR1 is SGDLS, CDR2 YYNGEE, per germline. V was clipped by 0 bases and J by 9 bases; unmatched bases: 4. There are 14 residues in the CDR3. The CDR3 region is CASSVEAGGFEQFF. The CDR3 region has the DNA TGTGCCAGCAGCGTAGAAGCGGGGGGCTTTGAGCAGTTCTTC.

The chain combines TRBV12-5 with TRBJ1-1; 9 nucleotides line up with TRBD1. The V gene's germline CDR1 is LGHNT and CDR2 FRNRAP. This CDR3 comprises 16 residues. V lost 0 bases to trimming and J lost 5 bases; unmatched junction nucleotides: 7. CDR3 region: CASGLVLVGQGTEAFF. The CDR3 DNA sequence: TGTGCTAGTGGTTTGGTACTCGTCGGACAGGGGACTGAAGCTTTCTTT.

V gene TRBV7-9 combines with J gene TRBJ2-7; 9 nucleotides align to TRBD1. The length of the CDR3 is 18 residues. Germline V gives CDR1 SEHNR, CDR2 FQNEAQ (reference sequence). The V gene end was trimmed by 5 bases and the J gene end by 0 bases; junction bases not matched to a gene: 14. For the CDR3, the DNA is TGTGCCAGCAGCCCAGAACCTAGAGGGACAGGGACCTCCTACGAGCAGTACTTC. This codes for CASSPEPRGTGTSYEQYF.

The chain uses TRBV7-8 and TRBJ2-7; D perhaps matches TRBD1 (5 bases). In germline, CDR1 is SGHVS, CDR2 FQNEAQ. The CDR3 has 14 amino acids. Trimming removed 5 bases at V and 3 bases at J, with 14 bases between. The DNA of the CDR3 is TGTGCCAGCAGCACCGGACACAAAGACTACGAGCAGTACTTC. Amino acids: CASSTGHKDYEQYF.

J is TRBJ1-1 and V is TRBV28; perhaps TRBD1 as D (6 bases). This CDR3 is built from 14 residues. V dropped 7 bases and J dropped 3 bases, with 15 bases sitting between them. Germline assignment: CDR1 MDHEN and CDR2 SYDVKM. In DNA form, the CDR3 reads TGTGCCAGCACCATACAGGGAGTGTACACTGAAGCTTTCTTT. Protein: CASTIQGVYTEAFF.

This CDR3 is CASKAGAGYEQYF. CDR3 nucleotide sequence: TGTGCCAGCAAGGCGGGAGCTGGCTACGAGCAGTACTTC. The chain combines TRBV5-4 with TRBJ2-7, with 7 positions matching TRBD2. J lost 3 bases, V lost 6 bases, and 6 bases had no gene match. The CDR3 is made up of 13 amino acids. Germline V lookup: CDR1 SGHNT, CDR2 YYREEE (reference sequence).

This chain uses TRBV4-3 with TRBJ1-3; 9 nucleotides agree with TRBD1. Losses at the gene ends were 4 bases for V and 2 bases for J; bases not matched to a gene: 3. From germline, CDR1 is LGHNA and CDR2 YSLEER. The CDR3 has 15 amino acids. CDR3 DNA sequence: TGCGCCAGCAGCCGAGGGACAGGGCCTGGAAACACCATATATTTT. It is translated as CASSRGTGPGNTIYF.

This clone has just a few counts. The V call is TRBV28, the J call TRBJ1-6, with 8 bases lining up with TRBD1. V shed 5 bases and J 7 bases; nucleotides not matched to a gene: 7. The CDR3 covers 15 residues. CDR1 is MDHEN, CDR2 SYDVKM, per germline. The CDR3 DNA reads as TGTGCCAGCAGTCCCTGGACAGGGAACAATTCACCCCTCCACTTT. Its translation: CASSPWTGNNSPLHF.

V usage is TRBV5-6 and J usage is TRBJ2-5; TRBD2 matches 13 bases. V lost 4 bases, J lost 2 bases, and 5 bases stayed unmatched. CDR3 size: 16 residues. CDR1 is SGHDT and CDR2 is YYEEEE in the germline V gene. The CDR3 spells CASSGWTSGSQETQYF. The CDR3 DNA follows: TGTGCCAGCAGCGGCTGGACTAGCGGGAGTCAAGAGACCCAGTACTTC. The variable domain in full, with the rest retrieved from reference TRBV5-6 and TRBJ2-5, is DAGVTQSPTHLIKTRGQQVTLRCSPKSGHDTVSWYQQALGQGPQFIFQYYEEEERQRGNFPDRFSGHQFPNYSSELNVNALLLGDSALYLCASSGWTSGSQETQYFGPGTRLLVL.

The V call is TRBV28, the J call TRBJ2-5; TRBD2 matches at 11 bases. The CDR3 has 16 residues. Germline CDR1 MDHEN, CDR2 SYDVKM. The V and J ends lost 7 bases and 0 bases, in that order; junction bases with no gene match: 7. Here the CDR3 DNA reads TGTGCCAGCAAGGGGGGGACTAGCGGCGACCAAGAGACCCAGTACTTC. The encoded protein is CASKGGTSGDQETQYF.

The chain is built from TRBV23-1 and TRBJ2-7; TRBD2 might be the D (5 bases). TRBV23-1 is identified as an open reading frame with a role that is uncertain. V lost 8 bases and J 7 bases, leaving 9 bases between the germline ends. CDR3 length: 10 amino acids. The CDR3 spells CASRCGEQYF. CDR3 in DNA: TGCGCCAGCCGGTGCGGGGAGCAGTACTTC.

The rearrangement joins TRBV19 to TRBJ2-4; 9 nucleotides line up with TRBD2. The CDR3 is 21 residues long. Trimming at V came to 1 base and at J to 1 base, leaving 17 bases not matched to a gene. The germline gives CDR1 LNHDA, CDR2 SQIVND (reference sequence). CDR3 bases: TGTGCCAGTAGTATAGTTACTTTTAGCGGGAGTTTAAGAATTGCCAAAAACATTCAGTACTTC. It codes for CASSIVTFSGSLRIAKNIQYF.